This T cell receptor beta chain was identified during a study of OX40 agonist ivuxolimab in advanced cancers. Study-wide findings and caveats: CD8+ T cells were the subset that, on average, had more expanded clones than CD4+. CD4+ and CD8+ blood T cells expanded clonally by week 6 at 0.1 to 3.0 mg/kg.

Concerning this clone itself: No antigen is known for it.

Germline lookup yields CDR1 SGHRS and CDR2 YFSETQ. Deletions cut 3 bases from V and 9 bases from J, with 22 bases between. CDR3 length equals 17 residues. TCRdb's copy holds only in-frame clones and misses some; the assay was immunoSEQ multiplex PCR. The sample contains around 37,000 clones, around 81% of which appear only once. Prior autoimmune disease or systemic immunosuppression barred patients. On cycle 4 day 1 and cycle 7 day 1, as well as at baseline, blood was sampled. The sample was CD4+ or CD8+ T cells sorted from blood, taken in a trial of the OX40 agonist ivuxolimab. This clonotype originated in an adult with an advanced solid tumor such as melanoma, head and neck, liver or kidney cancer. The chain combines TRBV5-1 with TRBJ1-6, with D possibly being TRBD1 (6 bases). The CDR3 nucleotides are TGCGCCAGCAGCTCGGGCGGGCAAACAGGGATCGGTTCACCCCTCCACTTT. Translating gives CASSSGGQTGIGSPLHF. Filled out from reference TRBV5-1 and TRBJ1-6, the complete variable domain reads KAGVTQTPRYLIKTRGQQVTLSCSPISGHRSVSWYQQTPGQGLQFLFEYFSETQRNKGNFPGRFSGRQFSNSRSEMNVSTLELGDSALYLCASSSGGQTGIGSPLHFGNGTRLTVT.